Listed here is a single TCR beta chain. This clone was counted between two and nine times. Its recognized antigen is unknown. Per-base quality was not reported, and no clone a single base away is much larger than it. Collaborating institutions collected whole blood in K2EDTA tubes following their own protocols. Collaborator samples were shipped for TCRbeta analysis as frozen whole blood, isolated PBMCs, or DNA extracted from either sample type. Germline trimming amounts to 2 bases on V and 10 bases on J, with 12 as the count of junction bases outside the gene matches. The germline V gene (reference sequence) sets CDR1 to LGHDT and CDR2 to YNNKEL. Inclusive of the bounding cysteine and phenylalanine, the CDR3 is 16 residues long. The DNA shown is the 48-base CDR3, in frame from base 1. The source of the sample is a study of blood T cell repertoires in COVID-19 (dated by TCRdb to the early 2020s). Context from the whole study: The collaborator samples originated in the United States, Italy and Spain and spanned the acute and convalescent phases of COVID-19. The material from the prospective study consisted of cDNA or gDNA derived from T cells, B-cell-depleted T cells, or PBMCs. The dataset comprised deeply sampled blood TCRbeta repertoires from subjects exposed to, actively infected with, or recovered from COVID-19. The repertoires were made available in a free public database intended to serve as a resource for research on the immune response to SARS-CoV-2. Samples were obtained from the ongoing ImmuneRACE study (first 160 participants) and from some 1,200 subjects provided by 6 global collaborators. The sample metadata nearly always contained a de-identified subject ID, COVID-19 status, age in years and sex. Where available, HLA class I and class II types were obtained from metadata supplied by the sample provider rather than from assay-based typing.

Results and caveats for the whole study, not just this receptor: How much clinical and demographic metadata was included differed by source and by participant, and the metadata was provided uncurated.

TCRbeta CDR3 regions were amplified from genomic DNA by means of the immunoSEQ Assay, a bias-controlled multiplex PCR. In the authors' own workflow: Nucleated cell counts per sample were estimated from amplification of reference gene primers within the assay. Sequence reads were collapsed and filtered to measure the absolute abundance of every unique TCRbeta CDR3 rearrangement. Productive Simpson clonality was computed per sample as the square root of Simpson's diversity index over productive rearrangements. TCRdb obtained this table from immuneACCESS and retained in-frame rearrangements with V and J assigned. These tables miss some clones; where compared with another copy, unresolved V genes account for less than half of the shortfall, and the remainder is unexplained. V, J and clone size are those of that table, while D and trimming were read from the DNA. This sample gives about 83,000 clones in total; approximately 78% of them show up just once. 15% of the sample is taken by the ten largest.

Source material: peripheral blood. This sequence originates from a woman of 80 years or more with acute or convalescent COVID-19. In this chain, TRBV3-1 (or the pseudogene TRBV3-2) is recombined with TRBJ1-5; TRBD1 agrees with 9 junctional bases. CDR3 protein: CASSQSGGQGNQPQHF. The nucleotides read TGTGCCAGCAGCCAATCCGGCGGACAGGGGAACCAACCCCAGCATTTT.